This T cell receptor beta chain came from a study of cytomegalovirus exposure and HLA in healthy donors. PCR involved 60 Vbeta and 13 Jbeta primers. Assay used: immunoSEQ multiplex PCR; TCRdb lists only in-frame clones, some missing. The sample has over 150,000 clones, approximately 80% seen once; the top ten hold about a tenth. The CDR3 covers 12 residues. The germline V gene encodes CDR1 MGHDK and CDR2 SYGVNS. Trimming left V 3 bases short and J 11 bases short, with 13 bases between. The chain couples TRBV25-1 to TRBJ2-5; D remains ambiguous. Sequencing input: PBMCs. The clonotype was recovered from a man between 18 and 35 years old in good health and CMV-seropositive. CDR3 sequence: CASSDLTYGQYF. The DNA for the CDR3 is TGTGCCAGCAGTGACCTAACCTACGGGCAGTACTTC.